Given below is one TCR beta chain in context. Its antigen is unknown. It has no much larger one-base neighbor in the sample; base qualities were not kept. Donors were healthy HIV-negative adults with no recently reported acute infections or vaccinations. Only Caucasian adults living in Nashville, Tennessee, USA were represented among the donors. CD4+ T cells were enriched by magnetic negative selection, after which naive cells were positively selected on CD45RA and the negative fraction was taken as the memory subset. Blood was obtained by leukapheresis, after which PBMCs were separated by Ficoll-Histopaque density gradient centrifugation and cryopreserved in liquid nitrogen vapor phase. Analytical flow cytometry was used to check the purity and quantity of every magnetically sorted T cell population. Genomic DNA was isolated from every sorted fraction and measured by UV absorbance on a Nanodrop 2000c.

The germline V and J ends show losses of 4 bases and 2 bases respectively, and no gene match explains 5 bases of the junction. CDR3 length: 15 amino acids, cysteine to phenylalanine. Just CDR3 DNA is preserved here, 45 bases in frame from base 1. Via the germline V gene, CDR1 is ENHRY and CDR2 SYGVKD. This specimen comes from a study of shared clonotypes between healthy human individuals (dated by TCRdb to 2020 to 2021). Describing the broader study: A couple of women and three men aged 18 to 49 years were included in the cohort. For each donor, CD4 naive and CD4 memory were each run on three plates, CD8 naive on two plates, and CD8 memory on one plate. Blood TCR repertoires of roughly five healthy adults were deeply sequenced to estimate repertoire size and the extent of clonotype sharing between individuals. Libraries were prepared and TCR repertoires were sequenced by different laboratories using diverse techniques, in order to increase sequencing depth and limit assay-specific biases. Between about 0.9 and 10 billion PBMCs per donor were obtained by leukapheresis.

TCR CDR3 regions were amplified from genomic DNA by multiplex PCR using the deep immunoSEQ assay. Genomic DNA extracted from each cell subset was distributed evenly over all wells of several immunoSEQ 96-well plates, and each plate served as one replicate. For sorted subsets, each replicate PCR was loaded with about 0.2 ug genomic DNA, equivalent to 30,000 to 35,000 T cell genomes. Purified libraries were measured with a Qubit 3.0 fluorometer, size-checked on a Bioanalyzer 2100, and measured again with the KAPA Library Quantification kit. Each immunoSEQ 96-well plate was sequenced on its own single-read 150-cycle Illumina NextSeq 550 flow cell. The published analysis was carried out like this. Because the immunoSEQ output held only junctional sequences and lacked quality scores, the filtering could not match the filtering applied to full-length reads. To assign V/J genes and CDR3, sequences were annotated using PyIR, a Python wrapper for IgBLAST v1.9, with IMGT germline references. Reads were removed for weak V/J assignments (E-value above 1e-6), missing CDR3, stop codons, out-of-frame junctions, or ambiguous translated residues. V3J clonotypes were defined as sequences sharing an identical inferred V gene, J gene, and CDR3 amino acid sequence. To compute the percentage overlap between repertoires, the number of shared unique clonotypes was divided by the size of the smaller repertoire. Repertoire richness was assessed with RTK rarefaction, the Chao1 estimator, and Recon v2.1 estimates of unobserved clonotypes. Generation probabilities for all TCRbeta clonotypes obtained by the gDNA method from a handful of donors were computed using OLGA. TCRdb's version of the immuneACCESS table is confined to in-frame rearrangements and falls short of the full clone set. An unresolved V gene accounts for under half of the shortfall where checked; the remainder is of unknown origin. The V and J calls and clone size come from that table; D and trimming were worked out from the DNA. Counted in this sample were roughly 300,000 clones; around four fifths of them appeared once. Jointly, the top ten make up roughly a tenth of the sample.

Findings and caveats that apply to the study as a whole: Sampling was restricted to blood, and TCR repertoires in tissues likely differ from the TCR repertoires found in blood. Pairwise subsampling led to the expectation that sequencing depth would affect the degree of clonotype sharing among donors. Naive subsets generally had larger estimated clonotype richness than memory subsets. Because the study included a small number of donors, the genetic and exposure-history diversity represented was limited. Across four donors, about 4.5% of naive CD4, over 3% of naive CD8, under 2.5% of memory CD4, and approximately 0.4% of memory CD8 clonotypes were shared. Compared with non-shared clonotypes, clonotypes shared by all four sorted-subset donors had higher generation probabilities. Even with the large sequencing depth, rarefaction of the sorted-subset datasets indicated that sequencing was incomplete.

The receptor comes from a man younger than 40 in good health. The chain joins TRBV10-3 to TRBJ1-5; 7 bases in the junction line up with TRBD1. Sample: memory CD4+ T cells sorted from blood. The sample's cell subset or site label, decoded: CD45RA-negative fraction. The encoded CDR3 is CAISVQGGGNQPQHF. The nucleotide sequence is given as TGTGCCATCAGTGTCCAGGGGGGTGGCAATCAGCCCCAGCATTTT.